The text below deals with one TCR beta chain. The data derive from a study of blood T cell repertoires in COVID-19. Study as a whole: The United States, Italy and Spain supplied acute and convalescent COVID-19 samples.

The method was immunoSEQ multiplex PCR; TCRdb's version includes in-frame clones alone and lacks a portion of them. The top ten clones hold 1.5% to 2% of a sample with about 90,000 clones, approximately 86% of them seen once. This sequence originates from an older man with acute or convalescent COVID-19. The sequencing input was peripheral blood.

CDR3 DNA: TGTGCCAGCAGCTTTGGGCAGGGGGAGATAGGCTATGGCTACACCTTC. Translated: CASSFGQGEIGYGYTF. V is TRBV5-4 and J is TRBJ1-2; TRBD1 agrees at 7 bases. V shed 2 bases and J 4 bases; nucleotides not matched to a gene: 11. CDR3 length: 16 amino acids. Looked up from germline, CDR1 is SGHNT and CDR2 is YYREEE (reference sequence).